Listed below are T cell receptor beta chains from one sample, sequenced in a study of shared clonotypes between healthy human individuals. Sequenced by immunoSEQ multiplex PCR; TCRdb stores in-frame clones only, minus some. The sample holds under 600,000 clones, 98% seen once. Material: naive CD8+ T cells sorted from blood. Receptors were obtained from a man aged 30 to 45 in good health. Each CDR3 is given with its conserved first and last residue. Fields, in order: J gene, V gene, clone size, D gene, CDR3 DNA, CDR3 protein. D genes are given only for firm matches. The size of a clone is reported for some rows only, either as once, few or many, or as a class for expanded clones.

J gene: TRBJ2-7
V gene: TRBV27
clone size: .
D gene: TRBD2
CDR3 DNA: TGTGCCAGCAGTTTGACTAGCGGGTCGTCCTACGAGCAGTACTTC
CDR3 protein: CASSLTSGSSYEQYF

J gene: TRBJ2-5
V gene: TRBV4-1
clone size: .
D gene: .
CDR3 DNA: TGCGCCAGCAGCCATCTAGGGGATGGGCAAGAGACCCAGTACTTC
CDR3 protein: CASSHLGDGQETQYF

J gene: TRBJ2-7
V gene: TRBV11-2
clone size: .
D gene: .
CDR3 DNA: TGTGCCAGCAGCTTAGGCGGTTTGGGCAGGGTTTCTTACGAGCAGTACTTC
CDR3 protein: CASSLGGLGRVSYEQYF

J gene: TRBJ2-5
V gene: TRBV9
clone size: .
D gene: TRBD2
CDR3 DNA: TGTGCCAGCAGCGGACCGGGGGGGATAGAAGAGACCCAGTACTTC
CDR3 protein: CASSGPGGIEETQYF

J gene: TRBJ2-5
V gene: TRBV7-9
clone size: .
D gene: TRBD1
CDR3 DNA: TGTGCCAGCATGCGGGACAGGGGTCCAGAGACCCAGTACTTC
CDR3 protein: CASMRDRGPETQYF

J gene: TRBJ2-7
V gene: TRBV9
clone size: few
D gene: .
CDR3 DNA: TGTGCCAGCAGCGTGACAGGAGCGGGTTACGAGCAGTACTTC
CDR3 protein: CASSVTGAGYEQYF

J gene: TRBJ2-7
V gene: TRBV11-2
clone size: .
D gene: .
CDR3 DNA: TGTGCCAGCAGCTTAGGTGAAACCTACGAGCAGTACTTC
CDR3 protein: CASSLGETYEQYF

J gene: TRBJ2-3
V gene: TRBV7-9
clone size: .
D gene: .
CDR3 DNA: TGTGCCAGCAGCTTAGGACAGGGAGGCGCAGATACGCAGTATTTT
CDR3 protein: CASSLGQGGADTQYF

J gene: TRBJ2-6
V gene: TRBV7-3
clone size: .
D gene: .
CDR3 DNA: TGTGCCAGCAGCCCCGGAGCCTCTGGGGCCAACGTCCTGACTTTC
CDR3 protein: CASSPGASGANVLTF

J gene: TRBJ1-2
V gene: TRBV9
clone size: .
D gene: .
CDR3 DNA: TGTGCCAGCAGCGGGAAAGGCTACACCTTC
CDR3 protein: CASSGKGYTF

J gene: TRBJ2-5
V gene: TRBV7-9
clone size: .
D gene: .
CDR3 DNA: TGTGCCAGCAGCCCCGCGCTGCAAGAGACCCAGTACTTC
CDR3 protein: CASSPALQETQYF

J gene: TRBJ2-7
V gene: TRBV15
clone size: .
D gene: .
CDR3 DNA: TGTGCCACCAGTCCGACTCCTTCCTACGAGCAGTACTTC
CDR3 protein: CATSPTPSYEQYF

J gene: TRBJ2-7
V gene: TRBV18
clone size: .
D gene: .
CDR3 DNA: TGTGCCAGCCTCGACGGGAGTCTGCGGGAGCAGTACTTC
CDR3 protein: CASLDGSLREQYF

J gene: TRBJ1-1
V gene: TRBV11-2
clone size: .
D gene: .
CDR3 DNA: TGTGCCAGCAGCCCACGGACAGCCCCTAACACTGAAGCTTTCTTT
CDR3 protein: CASSPRTAPNTEAFF

J gene: TRBJ2-1
V gene: TRBV4-3
clone size: .
D gene: .
CDR3 DNA: TGCGCCAGCAGCCAAGACTCGGTTGGAAATGAGCAGTTCTTC
CDR3 protein: CASSQDSVGNEQFF

J gene: TRBJ1-1
V gene: TRBV29-1
clone size: .
D gene: .
CDR3 DNA: TGCAGCGTTGAGGGGGTAGTTACGCTAATGGGGGACACTGAAGCTTTCTTT
CDR3 protein: CSVEGVVTLMGDTEAFF

J gene: TRBJ2-7
V gene: TRBV6-5
clone size: .
D gene: .
CDR3 DNA: TGTGCCAGCAGTTACTCATCTTCCCGACACTACGAGCAGTACTTC
CDR3 protein: CASSYSSSRHYEQYF

J gene: TRBJ2-3
V gene: TRBV18
clone size: .
D gene: .
CDR3 DNA: TGTGCCAGCTCACCTAGTGCAGATACGCAGTATTTT
CDR3 protein: CASSPSADTQYF

J gene: TRBJ2-3
V gene: TRBV7-2
clone size: .
D gene: TRBD2
CDR3 DNA: TGTGCCAGCAGCTTAACCCGGGCTAGCGGGAGAGCGGATACGCAGTATTTT
CDR3 protein: CASSLTRASGRADTQYF

J gene: TRBJ1-2
V gene: TRBV7-9
clone size: .
D gene: TRBD1
CDR3 DNA: TGTGCCAGCAGCTTAGAGGACAGGTGGGATGGCTACACCTTC
CDR3 protein: CASSLEDRWDGYTF

J gene: TRBJ2-7
V gene: TRBV2
clone size: .
D gene: TRBD2
CDR3 DNA: TGTGCCAGCAGGACCCAACGGGGCGGGAGCGGCTCCTACGAGCAGTACTTC
CDR3 protein: CASRTQRGGSGSYEQYF

J gene: TRBJ2-3
V gene: TRBV7-8
clone size: .
D gene: .
CDR3 DNA: TGTGCCAGCAGCTTAGTCCCCGCAGATACGCAGTATTTT
CDR3 protein: CASSLVPADTQYF

J gene: TRBJ2-7
V gene: TRBV7-8
clone size: .
D gene: .
CDR3 DNA: TGTGCCAGCAGCTTAGAAGTGACCACCTTAGAGCAGTACTTC
CDR3 protein: CASSLEVTTLEQYF

J gene: TRBJ1-1
V gene: TRBV27
clone size: .
D gene: .
CDR3 DNA: TGTGCCAGCAGTTTCGAGGGGGGGAACACTGAAGCTTTCTTT
CDR3 protein: CASSFEGGNTEAFF

J gene: TRBJ1-1
V gene: TRBV7-8
clone size: .
D gene: .
CDR3 DNA: TGTGCCAGCAGCTTAGCTCTTATTATGGCAGGGAGTGACACTGAAGCTTTCTTT
CDR3 protein: CASSLALIMAGSDTEAFF

J gene: TRBJ2-7
V gene: TRBV7-9
clone size: .
D gene: .
CDR3 DNA: TGTGCCAGCAGCTTTGGACGGGATCATTACGAGCAGTACTTC
CDR3 protein: CASSFGRDHYEQYF

J gene: TRBJ1-4
V gene: TRBV4-1
clone size: .
D gene: .
CDR3 DNA: TGCGCCAGCAGCCAAGATTTGAGGGGCAGCGAGAAAAAACTGTTTTTT
CDR3 protein: CASSQDLRGSEKKLFF

J gene: TRBJ2-7
V gene: TRBV7-9
clone size: once
D gene: .
CDR3 DNA: TGTGCCAGCAGCTTAGCGGTCAGTCGAGGCTACGAGCAGTACTTC
CDR3 protein: CASSLAVSRGYEQYF

J gene: TRBJ2-7
V gene: TRBV4-1
clone size: .
D gene: .
CDR3 DNA: TGCGCCAGCAGCCAAGAAAATGACCGCAGCGAGCAGTACTTC
CDR3 protein: CASSQENDRSEQYF

J gene: TRBJ2-7
V gene: TRBV2
clone size: .
D gene: .
CDR3 DNA: TGTGCCAGCAGTACACCAGCAGCCTACGAGCAGTACTTC
CDR3 protein: CASSTPAAYEQYF

J gene: TRBJ2-1
V gene: TRBV11-3
clone size: .
D gene: .
CDR3 DNA: TGTGCCAGCAGCCACCGGGCGGGACTGTACAATGAGCAGTTCTTC
CDR3 protein: CASSHRAGLYNEQFF

J gene: TRBJ2-2
V gene: TRBV11-2
clone size: once
D gene: TRBD2
CDR3 DNA: TGTGCCAGCAGCTTAGATGGGCGGGAGGGCCCCGGGGAGCTGTTTTTT
CDR3 protein: CASSLDGREGPGELFF

J gene: TRBJ2-3
V gene: TRBV5-1
clone size: .
D gene: TRBD1
CDR3 DNA: TGCGCCAGCAGCTTTAGACAGGGGTCCACAGATACGCAGTATTTT
CDR3 protein: CASSFRQGSTDTQYF

J gene: TRBJ2-3
V gene: TRBV9
clone size: once
D gene: .
CDR3 DNA: TGTGCCAGCAGCGTAGGAGAGGTCTCCTACACAGATACGCAGTATTTT
CDR3 protein: CASSVGEVSYTDTQYF

J gene: TRBJ2-1
V gene: TRBV4-1
clone size: .
D gene: .
CDR3 DNA: TGCGCCAGCAGCCCCGGGGGACGCGAGTTGCAGTTCTTC
CDR3 protein: CASSPGGRELQFF

J gene: TRBJ2-5
V gene: TRBV27
clone size: .
D gene: .
CDR3 DNA: TGTGCCAGCAGTCCTTCTCAAGAGACCCAGTACTTC
CDR3 protein: CASSPSQETQYF

J gene: TRBJ2-1
V gene: TRBV2
clone size: .
D gene: .
CDR3 DNA: TGTGCCAGCAGTGAAATTGGTGATGAGCAGTTCTTC
CDR3 protein: CASSEIGDEQFF

J gene: TRBJ2-2
V gene: TRBV4-1
clone size: once
D gene: TRBD2
CDR3 DNA: TGCGCCAGCAGCCAAGATACGGGAGGGGCCAACACCGGGGAGCTGTTTTTT
CDR3 protein: CASSQDTGGANTGELFF

J gene: TRBJ2-5
V gene: TRBV27
clone size: .
D gene: TRBD1
CDR3 DNA: TGTGCCAGCAGACCCGGGACAGGGTTACCGGGGGAGACCCAGTACTTC
CDR3 protein: CASRPGTGLPGETQYF

J gene: TRBJ1-1
V gene: TRBV14
clone size: .
D gene: TRBD1
CDR3 DNA: TGTGCCAGCAGCCAACTCGGCTTCGGCAGGGGGACGCCCATTAACACTGAAGCTTTCTTT
CDR3 protein: CASSQLGFGRGTPINTEAFF